This is a list of T cell receptor beta chains from one sample in a study of blood T cell repertoires in COVID-19. Measured with immunoSEQ multiplex PCR; TCRdb has only the in-frame clones, and not every one. The table has under 200,000 clones, around 80% seen once; the top ten hold approximately 7.8%. The material sequenced was peripheral blood. The receptors here all came from a woman aged 60-75 years with COVID-19, enrolled during active disease. The CDR3 runs from the conserved cysteine through the conserved F or W. Each record gives: D gene, V gene, J gene, CDR3 protein, CDR3 DNA. D genes are given only for firm matches.

d_call: NA
v_call: TRBV20-1
j_call: TRBJ2-4
cdr3_aa: CSASPPRGAAKNIQYF
cdr3_nt: TGCAGTGCTAGTCCACCTCGGGGGGCAGCCAAAAACATTCAGTACTTC

d_call: NA
v_call: TRBV24-1
j_call: TRBJ1-5
cdr3_aa: CATSGGPGGFNQPQHF
cdr3_nt: TGTGCCACCAGTGGGGGACCGGGGGGCTTCAATCAGCCCCAGCATTTT

d_call: TRBD2
v_call: TRBV9
j_call: TRBJ2-5
cdr3_aa: CASSVGGAGGWETQYF
cdr3_nt: TGTGCCAGCAGCGTAGGTGGAGCGGGAGGGTGGGAGACCCAGTACTTC

d_call: NA
v_call: TRBV27
j_call: TRBJ2-1
cdr3_aa: CASSLYFGSGSNNEQFF
cdr3_nt: TGTGCCAGCAGTTTATATTTCGGCAGCGGGTCCAACAATGAGCAGTTCTTC

d_call: NA
v_call: TRBV27
j_call: TRBJ1-1
cdr3_aa: CASSFGGVSTEAFF
cdr3_nt: TGTGCCAGCAGTTTCGGAGGGGTTTCCACTGAAGCTTTCTTT

d_call: NA
v_call: TRBV7-3
j_call: TRBJ2-1
cdr3_aa: CASSFRGTSSYNEQFF
cdr3_nt: TGTGCCAGCAGCTTTAGGGGCACAAGCTCCTACAATGAGCAGTTCTTC

d_call: NA
v_call: TRBV19
j_call: TRBJ1-1
cdr3_aa: CASSLITGGTEAFF
cdr3_nt: TGTGCCAGTAGTCTTATAACAGGAGGGACTGAAGCTTTCTTT

d_call: NA
v_call: TRBV29-1
j_call: TRBJ2-2
cdr3_aa: CSVEDRGSNTGELFF
cdr3_nt: TGCAGCGTTGAAGATCGGGGGTCGAACACCGGGGAGCTGTTTTTT

d_call: TRBD1
v_call: TRBV10-3
j_call: TRBJ1-6
cdr3_aa: CAISEDRVNSPLHF
cdr3_nt: TGTGCCATCAGTGAGGACAGGGTTAATTCACCCCTCCACTTT

d_call: TRBD1
v_call: TRBV5-4
j_call: TRBJ1-6
cdr3_aa: CASSLDPGGNNSPLHF
cdr3_nt: TGTGCCAGCAGCTTGGATCCAGGGGGAAATAATTCACCCCTCCACTTT

d_call: NA
v_call: TRBV11-2
j_call: TRBJ2-2
cdr3_aa: CASSLRQGWTTGELFF
cdr3_nt: TGTGCCAGCAGCTTAAGGCAGGGGTGGACCACCGGGGAGCTGTTTTTT

d_call: TRBD2
v_call: TRBV13
j_call: TRBJ2-1
cdr3_aa: CASSLGLAGGQFVYNEQFF
cdr3_nt: TGTGCCAGCAGCCTTGGACTAGCGGGGGGTCAATTCGTATACAATGAGCAGTTCTTC

d_call: NA
v_call: TRBV5-4
j_call: TRBJ1-6
cdr3_aa: CASSWDGQNNSPLHF
cdr3_nt: TGTGCCAGCAGCTGGGACGGACAGAATAATTCACCCCTCCACTTT